These T cell receptor beta chains were read from a single sample in a study of blood T cell repertoires in COVID-19. Libraries were prepared by immunoSEQ multiplex PCR; TCRdb keeps only in-frame clonotypes and omits some of them. This table holds around 170,000 clones, about four fifths found once. The specimen sequenced was PBMCs or T cells enriched from blood (not recorded which). All receptors come from a man aged 45-60 years who had recovered from COVID-19. Each CDR3 is given with its conserved first and last residue. The D gene is left open where the match is weak. Only some rows state a clone size, as once, few, many or a class for expanded clones.

.	TRBV4-3	.	TRBJ1-1	TGCGCCAGCAGCCAAGCATTAGTCTTAGAAGCTTTCTTT	CASSQALVLEAFF
.	TRBV5-1	few	TRBJ2-7	TGCGCCAGCAGCTTGGCAGGAAGTAGAGAGCAGTACTTC	CASSLAGSREQYF
.	TRBV4-3	.	TRBJ1-3	TGCGCCAGCAGCCCCTCGGGCTCTGGAAACACCATATATTTT	CASSPSGSGNTIYF
TRBD1	TRBV29-1	few	TRBJ1-2	TGCAGCGTTGAATTGTACCGGACAGGGGCCTATGGCTACACCTTC	CSVELYRTGAYGYTF
.	TRBV16	.	TRBJ1-6	TGTGCCAGCAGCCAATATGATCAGGGGAATTCACCCCTCCACTTT	CASSQYDQGNSPLHF
TRBD1	TRBV7-8	.	TRBJ1-5	TGTGCCAGCAGCGAAGGGTTTCAGGGGGACAATCAGCCCCAGCATTTT	CASSEGFQGDNQPQHF
.	TRBV11-2	few	TRBJ1-6	TGTGCCAGCAGCTTAGAAGCCGCCCAAAGCTCCTATAATTCACCCCTCCACTTT	CASSLEAAQSSYNSPLHF
.	TRBV4-1	.	TRBJ2-1	TGCGCCAGCAGTCTAATTCCCAAGACAGGTTACAATGAGCAGTTCTTC	CASSLIPKTGYNEQFF
.	TRBV4-2	.	TRBJ2-3	TGTGCCAGCAGCCCCCGAGGGGGAGGGGCCGCAGATACGCAGTATTTT	CASSPRGGGAADTQYF
TRBD1	TRBV18	.	TRBJ2-7	TGTGCCAGCTCACCTTACAGGGGCTCCTACGAGCAGTACTTC	CASSPYRGSYEQYF
.	TRBV18	.	TRBJ2-3	TGTGCCAGCTCACCAGTCAGAGACTCCCCTAGCACAGATACGCAGTATTTT	CASSPVRDSPSTDTQYF
TRBD2	TRBV4-2	.	TRBJ2-7	TGTGCCAGCAGCGCGGGGGGGGGCAGCAACGAGCAGTACTTC	CASSAGGGSNEQYF
.	TRBV18	.	TRBJ2-7	TGTGCCAGCTCACCCCAAGGGGACGAGCAGTACTTC	CASSPQGDEQYF
TRBD1	TRBV7-3	.	TRBJ2-2	TGTGCCAGCAGCTTAAGGCCCCCACAGGGGGCGAACACCGGGGAGCTGTTTTTT	CASSLRPPQGANTGELFF
TRBD1	TRBV5-1	.	TRBJ1-4	TGCGCCAGCAGTCGGGCAGGGGGGAATGAAAAACTGTTTTTT	CASSRAGGNEKLFF
TRBD1	TRBV9	.	TRBJ2-1	TGTGCCAGCAGCGCTTGGACAGGGGTCGATGAGCAGTTCTTC	CASSAWTGVDEQFF
.	TRBV2	.	TRBJ2-3	TGTGCCAGCTCGGGGACTCCTACAGATACGCAGTATTTT	CASSGTPTDTQYF
.	TRBV5-6	.	TRBJ1-6	TGTGCCAGCAGCTCGCACCGCTTCGGGGGGAGTAGAAATTCACCCCTCCACTTT	CASSSHRFGGSRNSPLHF
.	TRBV2	few	TRBJ1-1	TGTGCCGGAAGCCAGGGGAGGGACACTGAAGCTTTCTTT	CAGSQGRDTEAFF
.	TRBV6-4	few	TRBJ2-2	TGTGCCAGCAGTGAGACGGGTAACACCGGGGAGCTGTTTTTT	CASSETGNTGELFF
.	TRBV6-5	.	TRBJ1-1	TGTGCCAGCAGCCCGCGTAAGGGGACTGAAGCTTTCTTT	CASSPRKGTEAFF
TRBD1	TRBV6-6	.	TRBJ1-5	TGTGCCAGCAGTCGACAGGGGGCGCTCTCTAATCAGCCCCAGCATTTT	CASSRQGALSNQPQHF